These 16 T cell receptor beta chains were all obtained from the same sample, sequenced in a study of blood T cell repertoires in COVID-19. Sequencing used immunoSEQ multiplex PCR; TCRdb keeps in-frame clones, though not all of them. The sample shows around 140,000 clones, over 75% of them seen only once. The sequencing input was peripheral blood. The source is a woman in her 50s with acute or convalescent COVID-19.

The CDR3 bases are TGTGCCAGTAGCGAGACAGGAATACTCAATCAGCCCCAGCATTTT. This encodes CASSETGILNQPQHF. The chain joins TRBV19 to TRBJ1-5; possible D gene TRBD1, 6 bases. This CDR3 has 15 amino acids. The V gene's germline CDR1 is LNHDA and CDR2 SQIVND (reference sequence). Trimming removed 6 bases at V and 3 bases at J, with 15 bases between.

The chain is built from TRBV5-1 and TRBJ1-1; D is unresolved. Between the trimmed V and J ends, which lost 2 bases and 0 bases, there was a span of 5 bases. The CDR3 length is 13 residues. Germline values: CDR1 SGHRS, CDR2 YFSETQ. The CDR3 DNA reads TGCGCCAGCAGCTTATTATTGAACACTGAAGCTTTCTTT. Translating it yields CASSLLLNTEAFF.

J is TRBJ1-5 and V is TRBV28; perhaps TRBD1 as D (6 bases). The CDR3 is made up of 13 amino acids. Germline CDR1 and CDR2: MDHEN and SYDVKM. The ends were cut back, 4 bases at V and 7 bases at J, with 11 bases in the middle. CDR3 in DNA: TGTGCCAGCAGTTCAGGGGTCGGGCAGCCCCAGCATTTT. It is translated as CASSSGVGQPQHF.

The DNA of the CDR3 is TGTGCCAGCAGTCTCCGGGGGGACGGGAAGAAGGATAGCAATCAGCCCCAGCATTTT. This codes for CASSLRGDGKKDSNQPQHF. The chain links TRBV7-6 to TRBJ1-5; D is perhaps TRBD1 (5 bases). This CDR3 comprises 19 residues. Germline values: CDR1 SGHVS, CDR2 FNYEAQ. The ends were cut back, 6 bases at V and 0 bases at J, with 24 bases in the middle. Combining the CDR3 with reference TRBV7-6 and TRBJ1-5 gives the whole variable domain GAGVSQSPRYKVTKRGQDVALRCDPISGHVSLYWYRQALGQGPEFLTYFNYEAQQDKSGLPNDRFSAERPEGSISTLTIQRTEQRDSAMYRCASSLRGDGKKDSNQPQHFGDGTRLSIL.

CDR3 amino acids: CASSGVLTVNGTDTQYF. As DNA, the CDR3 is TGTGCCAGCAGCGGAGTCTTGACGGTGAATGGGACAGATACGCAGTATTTT. This chain uses TRBV6-4 with TRBJ2-3; D is uncertain. In germline, CDR1 is MRHNA, CDR2 SNTAGT. This CDR3 contains 17 residues. V lost 6 bases and J lost 3, with 22 bases in between.

The chain has TRBV5-1 and TRBJ2-7; D may be TRBD1 (7 bases). The germline V gene has CDR1 SGHRS and CDR2 YFSETQ. The germline V and J ends were trimmed by 3 bases and 6 bases, with 16 bases remaining between them. The CDR3 loop spans 14 amino acids. CDR3 sequence reads: CASSSGDRGGEQYF. CDR3 nucleotides: TGCGCCAGCAGCTCGGGGGACAGAGGGGGCGAGCAGTACTTC. The variable domain in full, completed from reference TRBV5-1 and TRBJ2-7, reads KAGVTQTPRYLIKTRGQQVTLSCSPISGHRSVSWYQQTPGQGLQFLFEYFSETQRNKGNFPGRFSGRQFSNSRSEMNVSTLELGDSALYLCASSSGDRGGEQYFGPGTRLTVT.

This chain joins TRBV18 and TRBJ1-2; 7 bases fit TRBD1. Germline values: CDR1 KGHSH, CDR2 LQKENI. This CDR3 contains 17 residues. The V gene end was trimmed by 2 bases and the J gene end by 6 bases; junction bases not matched to a gene: 15. CDR3 residues: CASSPAPIPTGKDGYTF. CDR3 DNA sequence: TGTGCCAGCTCACCAGCACCAATCCCGACAGGGAAGGATGGCTACACCTTC.

This clone was seen a single time. The chain has TRBV4-2 and TRBJ2-1; 13 nucleotides line up with TRBD2. The trim removed 3 bases at V and 11 bases at J, leaving 10 bases unmatched. Germline V gene lookup returns CDR1 LGHNA and CDR2 YNFKEQ. The CDR3 has 16 amino acids. The chain's CDR3 is CASSQRTTSGRTKQFF. The CDR3 DNA sequence: TGTGCCAGCAGCCAGAGGACGACTAGCGGGAGGACGAAGCAGTTCTTC.

CDR3 protein: CASSQGGGRSSPLHF. CDR3 DNA: TGTGCCAGCAGCCAAGGAGGGGGCAGAAGTTCACCCCTCCACTTT. This chain joins TRBV4-2 and TRBJ1-6; the match to TRBD1 covers 7 bases. The CDR3 covers 15 residues. Germline V lookup: CDR1 LGHNA, CDR2 YNFKEQ. Unmatched junction bases numbered 6, after V lost 1 base and J lost 9 bases.

V usage is TRBV5-4 and J usage is TRBJ2-5, with 12 bases that match TRBD2. This CDR3 has 14 amino acids. The junction had 2 bases not matched to a gene; V was cut back by 0 bases and J by 8 bases. Germline assignment: CDR1 SGHNT and CDR2 YYREEE (reference sequence). CDR3 DNA: TGTGCCAGCAGCTTGGGACTAGCGGGGGAAACCCAGTACTTC. This encodes CASSLGLAGETQYF.

The V and J genes are TRBV18 and TRBJ2-5; 12 positions match TRBD2. CDR1 is KGHSH, CDR2 LQKENI, per germline. The V gene end was trimmed by 3 bases and the J gene end by 1 base; junction bases not matched to a gene: 3. The CDR3 length is 16 residues. The CDR3 sequence: CASSPRTSGTQETQYF. The CDR3 DNA reads as TGTGCCAGCTCACCCCGGACTAGCGGGACCCAAGAGACCCAGTACTTC.

The V call is TRBV5-1, the J call TRBJ2-3, with 9 bases matching TRBD1. V dropped 3 bases and J dropped 3; count of bases not matched to a gene: 5. Per the germline V gene, CDR1 is SGHRS and CDR2 is YFSETQ. This CDR3 is 15 amino acids long. The CDR3 loop is CASSSQGAGTDTQYF. Written as DNA, the CDR3 is TGCGCCAGCAGCTCACAGGGGGCTGGGACAGATACGCAGTATTTT.

The rearrangement links TRBV11-2 to TRBJ1-4, with D unclear. The CDR3 length is 13 residues. Germline CDR1 and CDR2: SGHAT and FQNNGV. The ends were cut back, 9 bases at V and 7 bases at J, with 15 bases in the middle. CDR3 amino acids: CASGGLGIEKLFF. As DNA, the CDR3 is TGTGCCAGTGGAGGGCTGGGAATTGAAAAACTGTTTTTT. Complete variable domain (other parts from reference TRBV11-2 and TRBJ1-4): EAGVAQSPRYKIIEKRQSVAFWCNPISGHATLYWYQQILGQGPKLLIQFQNNGVVDDSQLPKDRFSAERLKGVDSTLKIQPAKLEDSAVYLCASGGLGIEKLFFGSGTQLSVL.

This sequence joins TRBV24-1 and TRBJ1-1; D is ambiguous. CDR3 length: 15 residues. V was trimmed by 3 bases and J by 3 bases, leaving 13 bases between them. Germline CDR1 KGHDR, CDR2 SFDVKD. The CDR3 nucleotides are TGTGCCACCAGTGATGCCTCGGGCGGGGACACTGAAGCTTTCTTT. It specifies CATSDASGGDTEAFF.

V usage is TRBV11-1 and J usage is TRBJ1-5, with 10 bases matching TRBD1. Germline assignment: CDR1 SGHAT and CDR2 FQDESV (reference sequence). J gave up 8 bases and V 3 bases, and 1 base lay outside the gene matches. The CDR3 totals 13 residues. The CDR3 coding sequence is TGTGCCAGCAGCTTGGACAGGGGGGAGCCCCAGCATTTT. Amino acids: CASSLDRGEPQHF.

J is TRBJ1-6 and V is TRBV6-5; 10 bases align to TRBD1. The trim removed 6 bases at V and 7 bases at J, leaving 6 bases unmatched. The CDR3 runs 15 residues. CDR1 and CDR2 from the germline V gene are MNHEY and SVGAGI. CDR3 sequence: CASSVGTGVNSPLHF. The CDR3 coding sequence is TGTGCCAGCAGCGTCGGGACAGGGGTAAATTCACCCCTCCACTTT.